In this sample, the clone carrying this T cell receptor beta chain turned up a few times. Its target is not known. A read error may be the cause here, since a much bigger clone is one base away. CDR1 and CDR2 (germline): SNHLY, FYNNEI. The V gene lost 7 bases and the J gene lost 7 bases, with 17 bases spanning the gap. This CDR3 contains 15 residues. To make TCR beta libraries, researchers used iRepertoire HTBI primers and Arm-PCR of CDR3 regions. TCRdb ran MiXCR on the multiplex PCR reads and lists one entry per CDR3 protein. The sample has over 500,000 distinct CDR3 sequences, approximately 15% seen once. Described time point: newly diagnosed GD, antithyroid drugs for less than 3 months. The TCR library was prepared using RNA isolated from PBMCs. This sample stems from a study of regulatory T cells in long-lasting Graves disease. General study points: It was in persistent disease that TRBV28, TRBJ1-2 and TRBJ2-5 were favored. Those with persistent Graves' had less TCR diversity than newly diagnosed patients.

The sample also formed part of further work on T cells in Graves' hyperthyroidism and ophthalmopathy.

The sequence derives from a woman aged 25 to 39 with Graves disease. The rearrangement joins TRBV2 to TRBJ1-6; D might be TRBD1 (5 bases). Sequenced here: peripheral blood mononuclear cells (PBMCs), sampled at new diagnosis, from a patient treated with antithyroid drugs. The CDR3 reads CASTGQAGSNSPLHF. CDR3 nucleotides: TGTGCCAGCACGGGGCAAGCAGGCTCCAATTCACCCCTCCACTTT.